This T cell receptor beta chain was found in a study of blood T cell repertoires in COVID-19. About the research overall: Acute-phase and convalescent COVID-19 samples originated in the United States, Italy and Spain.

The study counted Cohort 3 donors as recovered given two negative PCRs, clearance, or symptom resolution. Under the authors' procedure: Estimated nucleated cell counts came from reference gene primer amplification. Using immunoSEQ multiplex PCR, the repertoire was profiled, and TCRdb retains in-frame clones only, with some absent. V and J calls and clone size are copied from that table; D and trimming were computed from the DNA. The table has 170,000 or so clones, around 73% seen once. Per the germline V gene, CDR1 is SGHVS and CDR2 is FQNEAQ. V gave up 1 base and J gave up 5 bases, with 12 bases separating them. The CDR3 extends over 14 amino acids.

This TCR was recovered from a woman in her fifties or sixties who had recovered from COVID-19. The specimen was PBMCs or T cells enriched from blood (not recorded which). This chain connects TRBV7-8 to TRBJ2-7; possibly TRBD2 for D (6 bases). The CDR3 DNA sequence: TGTGCCAGCAGCTTAGTAACGGGAGCTGACGAGCAGTACTTC. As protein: CASSLVTGADEQYF. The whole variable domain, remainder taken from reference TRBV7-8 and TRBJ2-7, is GAGVSQSPRYKVAKRGQDVALRCDPISGHVSLFWYQQALGQGPEFLTYFQNEAQLDKSGLPSDRFFAERPEGSVSTLKIQRTQQEDSAVYLCASSLVTGADEQYFGPGTRLTVT.